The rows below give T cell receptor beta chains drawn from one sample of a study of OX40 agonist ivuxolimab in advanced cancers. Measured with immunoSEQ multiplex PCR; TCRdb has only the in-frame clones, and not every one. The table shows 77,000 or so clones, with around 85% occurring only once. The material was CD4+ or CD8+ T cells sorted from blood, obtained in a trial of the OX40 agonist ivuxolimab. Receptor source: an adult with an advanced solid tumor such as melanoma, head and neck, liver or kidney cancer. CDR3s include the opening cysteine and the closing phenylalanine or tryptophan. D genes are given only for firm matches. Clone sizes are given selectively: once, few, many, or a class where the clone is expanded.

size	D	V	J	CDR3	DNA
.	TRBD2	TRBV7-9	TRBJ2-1	CASSPGGTLSSYNEQFF	TGTGCCAGCAGCCCCGGGGGGACTTTAAGCTCCTACAATGAGCAGTTCTTC
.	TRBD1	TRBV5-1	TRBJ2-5	CASSLAPGQGEETQYF	TGCGCCAGCAGCTTGGCCCCCGGACAGGGCGAAGAGACCCAGTACTTC
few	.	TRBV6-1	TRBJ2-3	CASSEGGTGTDTQYF	TGTGCCAGCAGTGAAGGGGGGACCGGCACAGATACGCAGTATTTT
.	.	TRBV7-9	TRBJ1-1	CASSLEGVTEAFF	TGTGCCAGCAGCTTAGAGGGGGTCACTGAAGCTTTCTTT
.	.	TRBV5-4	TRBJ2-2	CASSFLGGPGELFF	TGTGCCAGCAGCTTTTTGGGAGGCCCCGGGGAGCTGTTTTTT
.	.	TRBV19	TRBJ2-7	CASSIEETKVGYEQYF	TGTGCCAGTAGTATTGAGGAGACCAAAGTCGGGTACGAGCAGTACTTC
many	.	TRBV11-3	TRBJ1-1	CASSSGGRPEAFF	TGTGCCAGCAGCTCCGGCGGGCGACCTGAAGCTTTCTTT
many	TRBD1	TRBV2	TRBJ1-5	CASGGQGYENQPQHF	TGTGCCAGCGGTGGACAGGGGTATGAGAATCAGCCCCAGCATTTT
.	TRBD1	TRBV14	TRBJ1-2	CASSQAQGATANYGYTF	TGTGCCAGCAGCCAAGCACAGGGGGCTACAGCTAACTATGGCTACACCTTC
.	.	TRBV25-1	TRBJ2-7	CASSKTSGTPSYEQYF	TGTGCCAGCAGTAAGACATCCGGGACACCCTCCTACGAGCAGTACTTC
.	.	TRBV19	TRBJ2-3	CASRGIGGRSSGTSTDTQYF	TGTGCCAGTAGGGGCATCGGGGGGCGGTCGAGTGGGACTAGCACAGATACGCAGTATTTT
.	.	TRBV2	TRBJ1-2	CASSALARGGGDYGYTF	TGTGCCAGCAGTGCTTTAGCCAGGGGTGGTGGAGACTATGGCTACACCTTC
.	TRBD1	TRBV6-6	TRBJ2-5	CASRPSTGEETQYF	TGTGCCAGCAGACCCTCAACAGGGGAAGAGACCCAGTACTTC
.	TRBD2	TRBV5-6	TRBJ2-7	CASSFSPSGEEAYEQYF	TGTGCCAGCAGCTTTTCCCCTAGCGGGGAAGAGGCCTACGAGCAGTACTTC
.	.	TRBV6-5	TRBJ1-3	CASSYSRRSSGNTIYF	TGTGCCAGCAGTTACTCCCGACGGAGCTCTGGAAACACCATATATTTT
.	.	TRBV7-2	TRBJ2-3	CASSPVSDTQYF	TGTGCCAGCAGCCCCGTCTCAGATACGCAGTATTTT
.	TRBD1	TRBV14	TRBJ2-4	CASSQTGTGVVSIQYF	TGTGCCAGCAGCCAAACCGGGACAGGGGTCGTCAGCATTCAGTACTTC
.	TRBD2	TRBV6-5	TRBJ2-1	CASSPGLALNEQFF	TGTGCCAGCTCCCCGGGACTAGCCCTCAATGAGCAGTTCTTC
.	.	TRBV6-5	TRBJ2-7	CASKVYRANGYEQYF	TGTGCCAGCAAAGTCTACAGGGCTAATGGCTACGAGCAGTACTTC
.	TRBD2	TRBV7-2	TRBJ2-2	CASSLAGLVTGELFF	TGTGCCAGCAGCCTAGCGGGTCTTGTAACCGGGGAGCTGTTTTTT
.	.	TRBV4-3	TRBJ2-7	CASSQSTGTKQYF	TGCGCCAGCAGCCAAAGCACAGGGACGAAGCAGTACTTC
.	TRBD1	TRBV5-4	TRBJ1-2	CASSTIDRDYGYTF	TGTGCCAGCAGCACCATCGACAGGGACTATGGCTACACCTTC
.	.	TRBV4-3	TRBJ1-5	CASSQDWGTNQPQHF	TGCGCCAGCAGCCAAGATTGGGGGACGAATCAGCCCCAGCATTTT
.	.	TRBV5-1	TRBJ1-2	CASSQRPNYGYTF	TGCGCCAGCAGTCAGAGACCTAACTATGGCTACACCTTC
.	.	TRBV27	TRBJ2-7	CASSLRLGYEQYF	TGTGCCAGCAGTTTACGATTGGGCTACGAGCAGTACTTC
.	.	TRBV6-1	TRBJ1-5	CASNTKLTETQHF	TGTGCCAGCAACACTAAACTAACGGAGACCCAGCATTTT
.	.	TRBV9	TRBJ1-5	CASSVGGLSNQPQHF	TGTGCCAGCAGCGTAGGAGGTCTTAGCAATCAGCCCCAGCATTTT
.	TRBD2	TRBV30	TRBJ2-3	CAWSVFGTSGSSDTQYF	TGTGCCTGGAGTGTATTCGGGACTAGCGGGAGTTCAGATACGCAGTATTTT
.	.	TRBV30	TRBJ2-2	CAWSVGLAGELFF	TGTGCCTGGAGTGTCGGCTTGGCCGGGGAGCTGTTTTTT
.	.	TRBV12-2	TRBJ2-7	CASRLPRTGTYEQYF	TGTGCAAGTCGCTTACCCAGGACAGGTACCTACGAGCAGTACTTC
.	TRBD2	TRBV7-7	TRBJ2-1	CASSFLPSGGADEQFF	TGTGCTAGCAGCTTCCTTCCCAGCGGGGGGGCGGATGAGCAGTTCTTC
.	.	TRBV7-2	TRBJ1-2	CASTLLNSYTF	TGTGCCAGCACCCTACTTAATAGCTACACCTTC
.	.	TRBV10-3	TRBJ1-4	CAISGAGEKLFF	TGTGCCATCAGTGGGGCGGGGGAAAAACTGTTTTTT
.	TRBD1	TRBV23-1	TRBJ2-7	CASSSNRGCYEQYF	TGCGCCAGCAGCTCGAACAGGGGGTGCTACGAGCAGTACTTC
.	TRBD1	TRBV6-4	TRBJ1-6	CASSLTGTAGSPLHF	TGTGCCAGCAGTTTGACCGGGACAGCAGGTTCACCCCTCCACTTT
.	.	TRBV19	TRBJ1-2	CASSSTGTSWMSGF	TGTGCCAGTAGTAGCACCGGGACTTCATGGATGAGCGGCTTC
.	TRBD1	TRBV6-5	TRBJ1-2	CASSTGGGAGYTF	TGTGCCAGCAGTACGGGAGGGGGCGCGGGCTACACCTTC
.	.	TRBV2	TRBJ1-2	CASSEWAGVSGYTF	TGTGCCAGCAGTGAATGGGCAGGGGTATCTGGCTACACCTTC
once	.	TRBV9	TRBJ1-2	CASSQGGPEVGAGGYTF	TGTGCCAGCAGCCAGGGAGGCCCCGAAGTGGGTGCCGGTGGCTACACCTTC
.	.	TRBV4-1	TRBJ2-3	CASSLPPDTQYF	TGCGCCAGCAGCCTTCCCCCAGATACGCAGTATTTT
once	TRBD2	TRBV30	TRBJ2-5	CAWSSLAGGETQYF	TGTGCCTGGAGCTCCTTAGCGGGAGGGGAGACCCAGTACTTC
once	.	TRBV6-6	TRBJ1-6	CASSPDQGGNSPLHF	TGTGCCAGCAGCCCAGATCAGGGTGGTAATTCACCCCTCCACTTT
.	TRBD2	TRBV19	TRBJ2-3	CASTTSGGNTQYF	TGTGCCAGTACGACTAGCGGGGGGAATACGCAGTATTTT
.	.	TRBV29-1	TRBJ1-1	CSVETPNTEAFF	TGCAGCGTTGAAACACCTAACACTGAAGCTTTCTTT
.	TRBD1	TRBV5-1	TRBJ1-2	CASKIGQGKTNYGYTF	TGCGCCAGCAAGATAGGACAGGGTAAGACGAACTATGGCTACACCTTC
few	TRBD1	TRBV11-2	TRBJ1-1	CASSYRTGPNTEAFF	TGTGCCAGCAGCTACCGGACAGGGCCAAACACTGAAGCTTTCTTT
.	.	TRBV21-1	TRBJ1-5	CASSKVTLQGAIHF	TGTGCCAGCAGCAAAGTAACCTTACAGGGGGCAATTCATTTT
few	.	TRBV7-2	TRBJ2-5	CASSSQGGAQETQYF	TGTGCCAGCAGCTCCCAGGGGGGGGCGCAAGAGACCCAGTACTTC
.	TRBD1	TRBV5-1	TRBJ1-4	CASSVGGEEKLFF	TGCGCCAGCAGCGTAGGGGGCGAGGAAAAACTGTTTTTT
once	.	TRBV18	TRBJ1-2	CASSPQDEPYGYTF	TGTGCCAGCTCACCACAAGACGAGCCCTATGGCTACACCTTC
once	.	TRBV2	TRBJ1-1	CASRTGRQPNTEAFF	TGTGCCAGCAGGACAGGACGACAGCCGAACACTGAAGCTTTCTTT
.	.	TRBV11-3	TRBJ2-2	CASSLVPGELFF	TGTGCCAGCAGCTTAGTTCCCGGGGAGCTGTTTTTT
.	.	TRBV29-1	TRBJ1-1	CSVRGLTGANTEAFF	TGCAGCGTTAGGGGCCTCACGGGGGCGAACACTGAAGCTTTCTTT